Shown below are 25 T cell receptor beta chains from a single sample sequenced in a study of CD8 T cells in ankylosing spondylitis. Whole-study findings and limits: For ankylosing spondylitis blood, a TCR beta motif of about eight highly homologous variants appeared characteristic.

No antigens are known for them. Using its own MiXCR run on the 5' RACE reads, TCRdb lists one record per CDR3 protein. The sample contains roughly 700,000 distinct CDR3 sequences, around 20% of which appear only once. Sequenced: blood, either unsorted or a sorted T cell fraction (not recorded which). Receptors originate from a male donor with ankylosing spondylitis.

Only a few counts were recorded for this clonotype. V gene TRBV20-1 combines with J gene TRBJ1-1; the match to TRBD1 covers 7 bases. CDR1 and CDR2 (germline): DFQATT, SNEGSKA (reference sequence). V trimming: 4 bases; J trimming: 1 base; junction bases outside the gene matches: 3. The CDR3 length is 13 residues. The CDR3 here is CSATRGENTEAFF. The CDR3 DNA reads TGCAGTGCTACCAGGGGGGAGAACACTGAAGCTTTCTTT.

V is TRBV12-5 and J is TRBJ2-1; D might be TRBD2 (6 bases). Per germline, CDR1 LGHNT and CDR2 FRNRAP. The CDR3 runs 14 residues. V lost 6 bases and J 4 bases, leaving 13 bases between the germline ends. The CDR3 sequence: CASGTGLGYNEQFF. In DNA form, the CDR3 reads TGTGCTAGTGGGACGGGACTTGGGTACAATGAGCAGTTCTTC.

In this sample, this clonotype turned up a few times. The chain is built from TRBV20-1 and TRBJ1-1; D may be TRBD1 (5 bases). The germline V and J ends were trimmed by 4 bases and 0 bases, with 12 bases remaining between them. Germline V gene sequence: CDR1 DFQATT, CDR2 SNEGSKA (reference sequence). CDR3 length: 14 residues. The CDR3 DNA reads TGCAGTGCTAAGGCAGGGCCTATGAACACTGAAGCTTTCTTT. Amino acid sequence: CSAKAGPMNTEAFF.

Only a few counts were recorded for this clonotype. The chain employs TRBV12-3 or TRBV12-4 and TRBJ2-7, with TRBD2 matching 8 bases. The CDR3 has 13 amino acids. Trimming cost V 9 bases and J 9 bases; bases outside gene matches: 13. CDR3 nucleotides: TGTGCCAGTAGCGGGACTCTTAACTCGGGGCAGTACTTC. Translation gives CASSGTLNSGQYF.

This clonotype has at least ten counts. The chain carries TRBV12-3 or TRBV12-4 and TRBJ2-2; 9 positions match TRBD2. V gave up 6 bases and J gave up 7 bases; unmatched junction bases: 6. This CDR3 region has 14 residues. CDR3 in amino acids: CASSERGVVGELFF. CDR3 bases: TGTGCCAGCAGCGAGCGGGGGGTGGTCGGGGAGCTGTTTTTT.

This sequence joins TRBV5-1 and TRBJ2-1, with 15 bases identical to TRBD2. J was trimmed by 7 bases and V by 1 base; bases with no gene match: 6. The CDR3 extends over 17 amino acids. Germline loops: CDR1 SGHRS, CDR2 YFSETQ. The CDR3 nucleotides read TGCGCCAGCAGCTTGCCCGGGACTAGCGGGGGGTCAAATGAGCAGTTCTTC. It codes for CASSLPGTSGGSNEQFF.

This clonotype was seen a few times. The chain recombines TRBV7-6 with TRBJ2-1, with 14 bases identical to TRBD2. Looked up from germline, CDR1 is SGHVS and CDR2 is FNYEAQ. The length of the CDR3 is 15 residues. Trimming removed 7 bases from V and 6 bases from J; junction bases left unmatched: 5. The CDR3 protein is CASTRLAGGPNEQFF. The CDR3 DNA reads TGTGCCAGCACCCGACTAGCGGGAGGGCCCAATGAGCAGTTCTTC.

This chain links TRBV7-2 with TRBJ2-1; TRBD2 matches at 10 bases. After removal of 5 bases from V and 6 bases from J, the junction contained 7 bases not matched to a gene. Looked up from germline, CDR1 is SGHTA and CDR2 is FQGNSA. This CDR3 is built from 15 residues. CDR3 region: CASSREAGGGNEQFF. CDR3 sequence (DNA): TGTGCCAGCAGCAGAGAAGCGGGGGGGGGCAATGAGCAGTTCTTC.

The V call is TRBV4-3, the J call TRBJ2-3; a possible D gene is TRBD2 (5 bases). Trimming took off 0 bases at V and 7 bases at J, with 14 bases between the two ends. Germline CDR1 and CDR2: LGHNA and YSLEER. The CDR3 is 15 amino acids. The CDR3 loop is CASSQDTGMGYTQYF. CDR3 DNA sequence: TGCGCCAGCAGCCAAGATACCGGGATGGGATATACGCAGTATTTT.

This chain connects TRBV3-1 to TRBJ1-4; D not resolved. V shed 3 bases and J shed 7 bases, with 9 bases lying between them. The CDR3 has 13 residues. Germline loops: CDR1 LGHDT, CDR2 YNNKEL (reference sequence). The DNA for the CDR3 is TGTGCCAGCAGCCAGCCCTTGGGTGAAAAACTGTTTTTT. It codes for CASSQPLGEKLFF. Combining the CDR3 with reference TRBV3-1 and TRBJ1-4 gives the whole variable domain DTAVSQTPKYLVTQMGNDKSIKCEQNLGHDTMYWYKQDSKKFLKIMFSYNNKELIINETVPNRFSPKSPDKAHLNLHINSLELGDSAVYFCASSQPLGEKLFFGSGTQLSVL.

The chain combines TRBV7-9 with TRBJ2-1, with D tentatively TRBD2 (5 bases). Germline loops: CDR1 SEHNR, CDR2 FQNEAQ (reference sequence). The CDR3 is 13 residues long. Deletions cut 4 bases from V and 7 bases from J, with 11 bases between. The CDR3 DNA follows: TGTGCCAGCAGCTGGGGAGACGGGAATGAGCAGTTCTTC. Protein sequence: CASSWGDGNEQFF.

The table lists this clonotype with a few counts. J is TRBJ1-6 and V is TRBV5-1, with a weak D call TRBD1 (6 bases). V was trimmed by 1 base and J by 8 bases, leaving 19 bases between them. The CDR3 spans 17 residues. Germline values: CDR1 SGHRS, CDR2 YFSETQ. CDR3 sequence: CASSLMFQGLWDSPLHF. In DNA, the CDR3 is TGCGCCAGCAGCTTGATGTTTCAGGGGCTTTGGGATTCACCCCTCCACTTT.

Many counts were recorded for this clonotype. The chain carries TRBV9 and TRBJ2-3; D perhaps matches TRBD1 (8 bases). With 0 bases removed from V and 0 bases from J, the gap between germline ends came to 17 bases. CDR3 length: 18 amino acids. CDR1 and CDR2 (germline): SGDLS, YYNGEE. CDR3 loop: CASSVGPGGQASTDTQYF. In DNA form, the CDR3 reads TGTGCCAGCAGCGTAGGTCCGGGGGGACAGGCTAGCACAGATACGCAGTATTTT.

On this clonotype: A read error may produce the germline difference seen at one junction end. This sequence joins TRBV29-1 and TRBJ2-7, with D perhaps being TRBD1 or TRBD2 (6 bases each). In germline, CDR1 is SQVTM, CDR2 ANQGSEA. The CDR3 totals 13 residues. CDR3 in amino acids: CSARGQSSCEQYF. CDR3 nucleotide sequence: TGCAGCGCCCGGGGGCAGAGCTCCTGCGAGCAGTACTTC.

The rearrangement links TRBV6-1 to TRBJ1-2, with D possibly being TRBD1 (5 bases). Trimming pared 7 bases from V and 7 bases from J, leaving 13 bases between. The CDR3 spans 12 residues. CDR1 and CDR2 from the germline V gene are MNHNS and SASEGT. The CDR3 here is CASNLPRGGYTF. The CDR3 DNA sequence: TGTGCCAGCAACCTCCCGAGGGGTGGCTACACCTTC.

This chain joins TRBV7-9 and TRBJ1-2, with 9 bases matching TRBD1. This CDR3 has 16 residues. Trimming cost V 0 bases and J 7 bases; bases outside gene matches: 9. Germline V gene lookup returns CDR1 SEHNR and CDR2 FQNEAQ (reference sequence). The CDR3 DNA follows: TGTGCCAGCAGCTTAGCATCGGACAGGGGATCTGTTGGCTACACCTTC. It specifies CASSLASDRGSVGYTF.

The V call is TRBV28, the J call TRBJ2-3; D gene ambiguous. Between the trimmed V and J ends, which lost 5 bases and 2 bases, there was a span of 11 bases. Germline CDR1 and CDR2: MDHEN and SYDVKM. This CDR3 contains 14 residues. The CDR3 sequence: CASSPNGNTDTQYF. The DNA of the CDR3 is TGTGCCAGCAGTCCCAATGGGAACACAGATACGCAGTATTTT.

The chain combines TRBV12-3 or TRBV12-4 with TRBJ2-7, with D possibly being TRBD2 (6 bases). The CDR3 length is 15 residues. V lost 3 bases and J 3 bases, leaving 15 bases between the germline ends. Here the CDR3 DNA reads TGTGCCAGCAGTTTCGGGGGACCCCCAGGCTACGAGCAGTACTTC. Translating gives CASSFGGPPGYEQYF.

This clonotype occurred a few times. The rearrangement links TRBV14 to TRBJ2-5, with 9 bases fitting TRBD2. Trimming removed 1 base from V and 4 bases from J; junction bases left unmatched: 7. From germline, CDR1 is SGHDN and CDR2 FVKESK. CDR3 length equals 16 residues. The CDR3 spells CASSQGDLLAGETQYF. The CDR3 DNA reads as TGTGCCAGCAGCCAAGGGGACTTACTAGCGGGAGAGACCCAGTACTTC. Combining the CDR3 with reference TRBV14 and TRBJ2-5 gives the whole variable domain EAGVTQFPSHSVIEKGQTVTLRCDPISGHDNLYWYRRVMGKEIKFLLHFVKESKQDESGMPNNRFLAERTGGTYSTLKVQPAELEDSGVYFCASSQGDLLAGETQYFGPGTRLLVL.

The chain uses TRBV18 and TRBJ2-7; 16 bases line up with TRBD2. V lost 5 bases to trimming and J lost 4 bases; unmatched junction nucleotides: 5. The CDR3 has 16 amino acids. Looked up from germline, CDR1 is KGHSH and CDR2 is LQKENI. Here the CDR3 DNA reads TGTGCCAGCTCATCGGGACTAGCGGGAGGGTGGTACGAGCAGTACTTC. Translating gives CASSSGLAGGWYEQYF. Drawing the rest from reference TRBV18 and TRBJ2-7, the complete variable domain is NAGVMQNPRHLVRRRGQEARLRCSPMKGHSHVYWYRQLPEEGLKFMVYLQKENIIDESGMPKERFSAEFPKEGPSILRIQQVVRGDSAAYFCASSSGLAGGWYEQYFGPGTRLTVT.

The chain employs TRBV10-3 and TRBJ2-3; TRBD2 agrees at 10 bases. V gave up 4 bases and J gave up 1 base; unmatched junction bases: 5. The CDR3 has 16 amino acids. Germline CDR1 and CDR2: ENHRY and SYGVKD. CDR3 DNA sequence: TGTGCCATCAGTGCCGGCCTAGCGGGGGGCACAGATACGCAGTATTTT. Amino acids: CAISAGLAGGTDTQYF.

The chain has TRBV6-5 and TRBJ1-2; D unresolved. This CDR3 contains 14 residues. The germline V gene encodes CDR1 MNHEY and CDR2 SVGAGI. Trimming removed 2 bases from V and 3 bases from J, with 10 bases in between. The CDR3 region is CASSYGPEDYGYTF. The CDR3 coding sequence is TGTGCCAGCAGTTACGGTCCGGAAGACTATGGCTACACCTTC.

The rearrangement uses TRBV2 and TRBJ2-3; D is unresolved. Germline-derived CDR1 and CDR2 are SNHLY and FYNNEI. The length of the CDR3 is 12 residues. V gave up 4 bases and J gave up 3 bases, with 5 bases separating them. CDR3 nucleotides: TGTGCCAGCAGTGCGTGGACAGATACGCAGTATTTT. Translation gives CASSAWTDTQYF.

This clonotype has a handful of counts. V is TRBV25-1 and J is TRBJ2-3, with TRBD2 as a possible D gene (5 bases). Trimming took off 1 base at V and 7 bases at J, with 15 bases between the two ends. The CDR3 runs 15 residues. Germline lookup yields CDR1 MGHDK and CDR2 SYGVNS. The CDR3 sequence is CASSESAAVTNTQYF. DNA of the CDR3: TGTGCCAGCAGTGAATCGGCGGCAGTGACTAATACGCAGTATTTT.

This chain links TRBV6-1 with TRBJ2-3; 11 nucleotides agree with TRBD2. The CDR3 runs 15 residues. The V gene end was trimmed by 7 bases and the J gene end by 3 bases; junction bases not matched to a gene: 6. Per the germline V gene, CDR1 is MNHNS and CDR2 is SASEGT. As DNA, the CDR3 is TGTGCCAGCACCCTGACTAGCGGGGTAACAGATACGCAGTATTTT. This translates into CASTLTSGVTDTQYF.